A single TCR beta chain is shown here with its context. It has no known antigen specificity. Base qualities were left out, and no much larger clone turns up one base away. TCRbeta CDR3 regions were amplified from genomic DNA by means of the immunoSEQ Assay, a bias-controlled multiplex PCR. On the authors' methods: The number of nucleated cells in each sample was estimated from the amplification of reference gene primers within the assay. To quantify the absolute abundance of each unique TCRbeta CDR3 rearrangement, sequence reads were collapsed and filtered. For each sample, productive Simpson clonality was calculated as the square root of Simpson's diversity index over productive rearrangements. The table comes from immuneACCESS by way of TCRdb, which keeps in-frame sequences with V and J called. Part of the clones is missing from these tables; in studies checked, under half for an unresolved V gene and the rest for unknown reasons. That table gives V, J and clone size, and the DNA gave D and trimming. In all, the sample holds approximately 200,000 clones, and more than 75% of those were seen once. Roughly 9.1% of the sample goes to the ten largest clones.

The CDR3 measures 14 amino acids from cysteine to phenylalanine. Only the CDR3 region is kept as DNA, spanning 42 bases read in frame from base 1. V is pared back by 0 bases and J by 3 bases, with 9 bases lying between the germline termini. Based on the germline V gene, the CDR1 and CDR2 sequences are SGDLS and YYNGEE. Enrolling through a virtual design, the prospective study's participants ranged in age from about 18 to 89 years and lived across about two dozen United States geographic areas. To assign participants to cohorts, the prospective study relied on clinical history that participants themselves reported in a screening survey and a study questionnaire. Recovered participants in ImmuneRACE Cohort 3 were defined as having two consecutive negative NP/OP PCR tests, clearance from a healthcare professional, or resolution of symptoms. Mobile phlebotomists in the prospective study collected whole blood, serum and a nasopharyngeal or oropharyngeal swab from every participant. Participants in the prospective study had the option to provide additional blood draws and questionnaires over a roughly 2-month period. Before DNA extraction, prospective study blood samples were shipped either frozen or at room temperature.

This sample is part of a study of blood T cell repertoires in COVID-19 (dated by TCRdb to the early 2020s). With regard to the full study: Samples covering the acute and convalescent phases of COVID-19 were provided by collaborators in the United States, Italy and Spain. The prospective study material was composed of cDNA or gDNA derived from T cells, B-cell-depleted T cells, or PBMCs. Subjects who had been exposed to COVID-19, were actively infected with it, or had recovered from it provided the deeply sampled blood TCRbeta repertoires that made up the dataset. The repertoires were made available in a free public database intended to serve as a resource for research on the immune response to SARS-CoV-2. Samples came from the ongoing ImmuneRACE study (first 160 participants) plus 1,254 subjects from 6 global collaborators. A de-identified subject ID, COVID-19 status, age in years and sex were almost always included in the sample metadata. Where available, HLA class I and class II types were obtained from metadata supplied by the sample provider rather than from assay-based typing. Beyond this particular receptor, the publication reports: The quantity of clinical and demographic metadata differed by source and by participant and was supplied without curation.

The sequenced sample consisted of PBMCs or T cells enriched from blood (not recorded which). This receptor chain uses TRBV9 and TRBJ2-5, with no confident D gene call. The origin of this receptor is a woman aged 25-40 years who had recovered from COVID-19. The CDR3 corresponds to CASSVDGQEETQYF. The nucleotides read TGTGCCAGCAGCGTAGATGGGCAGGAAGAGACCCAGTACTTC.